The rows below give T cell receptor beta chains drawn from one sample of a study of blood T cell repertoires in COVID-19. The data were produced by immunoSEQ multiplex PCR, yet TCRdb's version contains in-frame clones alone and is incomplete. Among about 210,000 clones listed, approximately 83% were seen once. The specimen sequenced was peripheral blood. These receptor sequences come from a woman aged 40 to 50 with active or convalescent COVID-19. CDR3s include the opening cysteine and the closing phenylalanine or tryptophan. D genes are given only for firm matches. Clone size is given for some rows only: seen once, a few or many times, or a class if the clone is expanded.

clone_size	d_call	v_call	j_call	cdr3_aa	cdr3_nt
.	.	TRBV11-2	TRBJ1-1	CASSFPPRREAFF	TGTGCCAGCAGCTTCCCCCCTCGCAGGGAAGCTTTCTTT
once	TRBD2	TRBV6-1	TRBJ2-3	CASSETSGGADTQYF	TGTGCCAGCAGTGAGACTAGCGGGGGGGCGGATACGCAGTATTTT
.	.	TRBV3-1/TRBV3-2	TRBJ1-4	CASSQVQAGSLFF	TGTGCCAGCAGCCAAGTTCAAGCGGGGTCGCTGTTTTTT
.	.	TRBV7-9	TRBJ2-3	CASSLAISWEGTDTQYF	TGTGCCAGCAGCTTAGCCATTAGCTGGGAGGGCACAGATACGCAGTATTTT
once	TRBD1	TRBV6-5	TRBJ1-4	CASSRDRGDEKLFF	TGTGCCAGCTCCCGGGACAGGGGTGATGAAAAACTGTTTTTT
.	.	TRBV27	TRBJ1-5	CASSLGGATVQPQHF	TGTGCCAGCAGCCTAGGGGGGGCAACGGTTCAGCCCCAGCATTTT
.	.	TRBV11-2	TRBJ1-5	CASSLDGEAHNQPQHF	TGTGCCAGCAGCTTAGATGGGGAGGCCCACAATCAGCCCCAGCATTTT
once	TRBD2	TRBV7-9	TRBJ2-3	CASSLASGGTDTQYF	TGTGCCAGCAGCCTAGCTAGCGGAGGCACAGATACGCAGTATTTT
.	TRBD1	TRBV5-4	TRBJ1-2	CASSQLPGQRNSYGYTF	TGTGCCAGCAGCCAATTACCGGGACAGAGGAACAGCTATGGCTACACCTTC
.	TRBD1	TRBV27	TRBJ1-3	CASSWTGTSSGNTIYF	TGTGCCAGCAGCTGGACAGGGACCTCTTCTGGAAACACCATATATTTT
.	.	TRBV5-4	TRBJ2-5	CASSVSAGIETQYF	TGTGCCAGCAGCGTTTCCGCAGGGATAGAGACCCAGTACTTC
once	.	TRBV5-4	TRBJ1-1	CASSSPAGDAFF	TGTGCCAGCAGCTCCCCTGCAGGGGACGCTTTCTTT
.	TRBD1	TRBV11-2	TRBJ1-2	CASSPNPGTGGLGYTF	TGTGCCAGCAGCCCAAACCCCGGGACAGGGGGCCTAGGCTACACCTTC
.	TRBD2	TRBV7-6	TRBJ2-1	CASSKETSGNYYNEQFF	TGTGCCAGCAGCAAAGAGACTAGCGGGAATTACTACAATGAGCAGTTCTTC
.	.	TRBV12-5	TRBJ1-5	CASARDQVVQPQHF	TGTGCTAGTGCCCGAGACCAGGTGGTGCAGCCCCAGCATTTT
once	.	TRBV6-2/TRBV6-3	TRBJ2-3	CASSQRVIASTDTQYF	TGTGCCAGCAGCCAGCGTGTCATCGCTAGCACAGATACGCAGTATTTT
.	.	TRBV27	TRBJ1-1	CASKGGEDTEAFF	TGTGCCAGCAAAGGAGGGGAGGACACTGAAGCTTTCTTT
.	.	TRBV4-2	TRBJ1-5	CASSQEPGYQPQHF	TGTGCCAGCAGCCAAGAGCCGGGTTATCAGCCCCAGCATTTT
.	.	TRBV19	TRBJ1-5	CASKRDSSNQPQHF	TGTGCCAGTAAACGCGACAGTAGCAATCAGCCCCAGCATTTT
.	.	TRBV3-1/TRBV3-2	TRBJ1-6	CASSPGIIAPLHF	TGTGCCAGCAGCCCAGGAATAATAGCACCCCTCCACTTT
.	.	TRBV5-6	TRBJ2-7	CASSYFRSEQYF	TGTGCCAGCAGTTATTTTCGGAGCGAGCAGTACTTC
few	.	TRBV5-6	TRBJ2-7	CASSGSDSAGEQYF	TGTGCCAGCAGCGGGAGCGACTCCGCCGGCGAGCAGTACTTC
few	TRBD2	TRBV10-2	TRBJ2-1	CASIPGLADLPFF	TGCGCCAGCATCCCGGGACTAGCGGACCTTCCGTTCTTC
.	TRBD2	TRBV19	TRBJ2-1	CASRRLAGSSYNEQFF	TGTGCCAGTAGGAGACTAGCGGGGAGCTCCTACAATGAGCAGTTCTTC
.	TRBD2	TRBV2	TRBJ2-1	CASDRGGDLSYNEQFF	TGTGCCAGCGACCGGGGGGGTGACCTATCCTACAATGAGCAGTTCTTC
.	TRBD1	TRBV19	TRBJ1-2	CASSMARGALVSNYGYTF	TGTGCCAGTAGTATGGCCAGGGGGGCCCTAGTGTCTAACTATGGCTACACCTTC